A selection of T cell receptor beta chains follows, all from one sample in a study of shared clonotypes between healthy human individuals. Sequenced by immunoSEQ multiplex PCR; TCRdb stores in-frame clones only, minus some. The table shows over a million clones, with about 96% occurring only once. Sequenced sample: naive CD4+ T cells sorted from blood. The receptor source for this set is a man under 40 in good health. Both conserved end residues are part of each CDR3. The D gene is left open where the match is weak. Some rows mark clone size as missing; the rest say once, few, many or name a class of expanded clone.

NA	TRBV2	NA	TRBJ1-4	CASSGDGREKLFF	TGTGCCAGCAGTGGTGACGGGCGGGAAAAACTGTTTTTT
NA	TRBV6-1	NA	TRBJ2-7	CASSYSLSEQYF	TGTGCCAGCAGTTATTCACTCTCCGAGCAGTACTTC
NA	TRBV18	NA	TRBJ2-7	CASSPPTSYEQYF	TGTGCCAGCTCACCACCTACTAGCTACGAGCAGTACTTC
TRBD1	TRBV5-1	NA	TRBJ2-6	CASSTRTGGWAGANVLTF	TGCGCCAGCAGCACCAGGACAGGGGGTTGGGCTGGGGCCAACGTCCTGACTTTC
TRBD1	TRBV6-6	once	TRBJ1-4	CASTDTDRELEKLFF	TGTGCCAGCACCGACACAGACAGGGAGTTGGAAAAACTGTTTTTT
NA	TRBV7-2	NA	TRBJ1-1	CASSRRLGANTEAFF	TGTGCCAGCAGCCGCAGATTGGGGGCGAACACTGAAGCTTTCTTT
NA	TRBV4-1	NA	TRBJ2-3	CASSRSEGTVGADTQYF	TGCGCCAGCAGCCGTTCCGAAGGTACAGTTGGGGCAGATACGCAGTATTTT
NA	TRBV11-3	NA	TRBJ2-2	CASSLGKSSADTGELFF	TGTGCCAGCAGCTTAGGTAAATCGTCTGCGGACACCGGGGAGCTGTTTTTT
TRBD1	TRBV5-4	few	TRBJ2-2	CASSSQGAVGELFF	TGTGCCAGCAGCTCACAGGGGGCTGTCGGGGAGCTGTTTTTT
TRBD2	TRBV10-3	NA	TRBJ2-1	CAISDLVLAGPNEQFF	TGTGCCATCAGTGATCTGGTCCTAGCGGGACCTAATGAGCAGTTCTTC
NA	TRBV7-2	NA	TRBJ2-1	CASSLGLRSYNEQFF	TGTGCCAGCAGCTTAGGACTCCGCTCCTACAATGAGCAGTTCTTC
TRBD2	TRBV18	NA	TRBJ2-1	CASSTSGTYNEQFF	TGTGCCAGCTCGACTAGCGGGACTTACAATGAGCAGTTCTTC
NA	TRBV11-3	NA	TRBJ2-1	CASSLDRGGEQFF	TGTGCCAGCAGCTTAGATCGTGGGGGCGAGCAGTTCTTC
NA	TRBV11-2	NA	TRBJ2-7	CASSPHRVSHEQYF	TGTGCCAGCAGCCCCCACAGGGTCTCCCACGAGCAGTACTTC
NA	TRBV19	once	TRBJ1-1	CASRQGPMNTEAFF	TGTGCCAGTAGACAGGGACCCATGAACACTGAAGCTTTCTTT
NA	TRBV4-1	NA	TRBJ2-7	CASSQDPGASYEQYF	TGCGCCAGCAGCCAAGATCCGGGAGCCTCCTACGAGCAGTACTTC
NA	TRBV28	NA	TRBJ2-5	CASSLLFGETQYF	TGTGCCAGCAGTTTATTGTTTGGAGAGACCCAGTACTTC
TRBD1	TRBV28	NA	TRBJ1-2	CASRQGATFNYGYTF	TGTGCCAGCAGACAGGGGGCGACCTTTAACTATGGCTACACCTTC
NA	TRBV4-3	NA	TRBJ2-5	CASSQDLSGDETQYF	TGCGCCAGCAGCCAAGATCTGTCCGGGGACGAGACCCAGTACTTC
NA	TRBV7-2	NA	TRBJ2-1	CASSLEGGRDNEQFF	TGTGCCAGCAGCTTAGAGGGGGGCCGGGACAATGAGCAGTTCTTC
NA	TRBV4-1	NA	TRBJ1-2	CASSHTPPAIDRKSYGYTF	TGCGCCAGCAGCCATACGCCCCCCGCCATCGACAGAAAATCCTATGGCTACACCTTC
NA	TRBV6-5	NA	TRBJ1-5	CASSHRSNQPQHF	TGTGCCAGCAGCCACAGGAGCAATCAGCCCCAGCATTTT
NA	TRBV28	NA	TRBJ1-5	CASSSQDLNFDQPQHF	TGTGCCAGCAGTTCACAAGACCTGAATTTTGATCAGCCCCAGCATTTT
NA	TRBV11-2	NA	TRBJ2-5	CASSTPRGQETQYF	TGTGCCAGCAGCACCCCCCGGGGGCAAGAGACCCAGTACTTC
NA	TRBV18	NA	TRBJ2-5	CASLPGTPQETQYF	TGTGCCAGTCTGCCGGGAACACCACAAGAGACCCAGTACTTC
NA	TRBV9	NA	TRBJ1-2	CASSPSNGYTF	TGTGCCAGCAGCCCCAGTAATGGCTACACCTTC
TRBD1	TRBV6-5	NA	TRBJ2-5	CASSNTGGGLETQYF	TGTGCCAGCAGTAATACAGGGGGAGGTCTGGAGACCCAGTACTTC
TRBD1	TRBV11-2	NA	TRBJ1-2	CASSPGQGWGYTF	TGTGCCAGCAGCCCGGGACAGGGTTGGGGCTACACCTTC
TRBD1	TRBV9	once	TRBJ2-7	CASSTPTGGRDEQYF	TGTGCCAGCAGCACACCGACAGGGGGAAGAGACGAGCAGTACTTC
TRBD1	TRBV5-6	NA	TRBJ1-1	CASSLDITGTGVSDTEAFF	TGTGCCAGCAGCTTGGACATCACCGGGACAGGGGTGTCGGACACTGAAGCTTTCTTT
NA	TRBV14	NA	TRBJ2-7	CASSPRDRHSYEQYF	TGTGCCAGCAGCCCCCGGGACCGTCACTCCTACGAGCAGTACTTC
TRBD1	TRBV10-3	NA	TRBJ2-7	CAIRGTDSYEQYF	TGTGCCATCAGAGGGACAGACTCCTACGAGCAGTACTTC
TRBD1	TRBV9	NA	TRBJ2-3	CASSVTGQVGTDTQYF	TGTGCCAGCAGCGTCACGGGACAGGTCGGCACAGATACGCAGTATTTT
NA	TRBV7-9	NA	TRBJ2-5	CASSPDETQYF	TGTGCCAGCAGCCCGGATGAGACCCAGTACTTC
TRBD1	TRBV2	NA	TRBJ2-7	CASSAGQGLGQYF	TGTGCCAGCAGTGCAGGACAGGGGTTGGGGCAGTACTTC
NA	TRBV5-1	NA	TRBJ2-1	CASSSGASSYNEQFF	TGCGCCAGCAGTTCGGGGGCTAGCTCCTACAATGAGCAGTTCTTC
NA	TRBV4-3	NA	TRBJ2-3	CASSQVVGSQLVTDTQYF	TGCGCCAGCAGCCAAGTTGTCGGGTCGCAGCTAGTCACAGATACGCAGTATTTT
NA	TRBV28	once	TRBJ2-7	CASSLRGLHYEQYF	TGTGCCAGCAGTTTGAGGGGACTCCACTACGAGCAGTACTTC
TRBD2	TRBV9	NA	TRBJ2-1	CASSWGTSGRAGNEQFF	TGTGCCAGCAGCTGGGGGACTAGCGGGAGGGCCGGGAATGAGCAGTTCTTC
NA	TRBV19	NA	TRBJ1-2	CASNRFSDGYTF	TGTGCCAGTAACAGGTTCTCGGATGGCTACACCTTC
NA	TRBV11-2	NA	TRBJ1-2	CASSLMTDYGYTF	TGTGCCAGCAGCTTAATGACAGACTATGGCTACACCTTC
TRBD2	TRBV7-6	NA	TRBJ2-5	CASSPRLAGDQETQYF	TGTGCCAGCAGCCCTAGACTAGCGGGAGATCAAGAGACCCAGTACTTC
NA	TRBV9	NA	TRBJ2-3	CASSKIGQPDTQYF	TGTGCCAGCAGCAAAATAGGACAGCCCGATACGCAGTATTTT
NA	TRBV9	NA	TRBJ2-3	CASSVVGQTSTDTQYF	TGTGCCAGCAGCGTAGTCGGGCAGACTAGCACAGATACGCAGTATTTT
NA	TRBV7-9	NA	TRBJ1-3	CASSLEKGAGNTIYF	TGTGCCAGCAGCTTAGAGAAGGGAGCTGGAAACACCATATATTTT
TRBD1	TRBV28	NA	TRBJ1-5	CASKPGTGDINQPQHF	TGTGCCAGCAAACCAGGGACAGGGGATATCAATCAGCCCCAGCATTTT
NA	TRBV5-5	NA	TRBJ2-5	CASSLRPSQETQYF	TGTGCCAGCAGCTTGCGGCCTTCCCAAGAGACCCAGTACTTC
NA	TRBV29-1	NA	TRBJ2-1	CSGLNNEQFF	TGCAGCGGCCTCAACAATGAGCAGTTCTTC
TRBD2	TRBV15	NA	TRBJ2-5	CATSRGLAGVETQYF	TGTGCCACCAGCCGGGGACTAGCGGGAGTAGAGACCCAGTACTTC
TRBD1	TRBV12-5	NA	TRBJ2-2	CASGRIVQTPGQGKTGELFF	TGTGCTAGTGGCCGAATCGTCCAAACGCCGGGACAGGGAAAGACCGGGGAGCTGTTTTTT
NA	TRBV5-6	NA	TRBJ1-4	CASSLAGIYEKLFF	TGTGCCAGCAGCTTGGCAGGGATCTATGAAAAACTGTTTTTT
NA	TRBV5-5	NA	TRBJ1-2	CASNPQGMVYGYTF	TGTGCCAGCAATCCCCAGGGCATGGTCTATGGCTACACCTTC
NA	TRBV6-1	NA	TRBJ1-1	CASSESAGWDTEAFF	TGTGCCAGCAGTGAATCGGCAGGGTGGGACACTGAAGCTTTCTTT
NA	TRBV10-3	NA	TRBJ1-5	CAISEYSNQPQHF	TGTGCCATCAGCGAATATAGCAATCAGCCCCAGCATTTT
TRBD1	TRBV5-1	NA	TRBJ2-3	CASSGRGITDTQYF	TGCGCCAGCAGTGGCAGGGGGATCACAGATACGCAGTATTTT
TRBD1	TRBV27	NA	TRBJ1-4	CASSLGTGGEKLFF	TGTGCCAGCAGTTTAGGGACAGGGGGTGAAAAACTGTTTTTT